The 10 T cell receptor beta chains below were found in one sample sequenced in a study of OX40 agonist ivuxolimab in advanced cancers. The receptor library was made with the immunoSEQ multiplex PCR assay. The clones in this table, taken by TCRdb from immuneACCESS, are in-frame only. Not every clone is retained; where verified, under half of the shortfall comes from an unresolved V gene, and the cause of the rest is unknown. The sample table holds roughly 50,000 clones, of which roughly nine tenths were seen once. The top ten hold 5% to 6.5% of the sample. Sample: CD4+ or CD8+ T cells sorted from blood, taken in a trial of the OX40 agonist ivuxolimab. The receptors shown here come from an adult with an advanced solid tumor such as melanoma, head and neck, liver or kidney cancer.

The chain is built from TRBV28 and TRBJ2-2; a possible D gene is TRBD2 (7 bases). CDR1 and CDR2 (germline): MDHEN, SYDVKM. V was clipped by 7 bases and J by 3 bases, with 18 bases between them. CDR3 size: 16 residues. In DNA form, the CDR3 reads TGTGCCAGCACCTCCCCGGGGGGCCTGGACACCGGGGAGCTGTTTTTT. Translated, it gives CASTSPGGLDTGELFF.

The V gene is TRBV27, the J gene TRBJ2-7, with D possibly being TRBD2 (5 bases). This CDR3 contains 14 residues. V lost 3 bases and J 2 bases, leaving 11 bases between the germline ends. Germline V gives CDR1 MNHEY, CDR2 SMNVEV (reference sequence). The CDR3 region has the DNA TGTGCCAGCAGTTTCGGGGTGCCCCCCTACGAGCAGTACTTC. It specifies CASSFGVPPYEQYF.

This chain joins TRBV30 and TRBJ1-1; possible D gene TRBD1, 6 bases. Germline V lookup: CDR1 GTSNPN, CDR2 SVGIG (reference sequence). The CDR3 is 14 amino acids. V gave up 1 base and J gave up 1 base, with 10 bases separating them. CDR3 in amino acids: CAWSGGPPNTEAFF. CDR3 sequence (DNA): TGTGCCTGGAGTGGGGGGCCGCCGAACACTGAAGCTTTCTTT.

The CDR3 DNA reads as TGCGCCAGCAGCCAAGCCATGAGGGGGGCGAGCACTGAAGCTTTCTTT. Translated: CASSQAMRGASTEAFF. This sequence joins TRBV4-1 and TRBJ1-1; D is possibly TRBD1 (6 bases). The CDR3 length is 16 residues. Germline assignment: CDR1 MGHRA and CDR2 YSYEKL. Deletions cut 1 base from V and 4 bases from J, with 16 bases between.

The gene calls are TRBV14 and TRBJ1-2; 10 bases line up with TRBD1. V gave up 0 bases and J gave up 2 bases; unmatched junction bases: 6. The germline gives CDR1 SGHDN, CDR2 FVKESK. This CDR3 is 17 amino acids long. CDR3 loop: CASSQESLDRGNYGYTF. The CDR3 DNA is TGTGCCAGCAGCCAAGAAAGTTTGGACAGGGGGAACTATGGCTACACCTTC.

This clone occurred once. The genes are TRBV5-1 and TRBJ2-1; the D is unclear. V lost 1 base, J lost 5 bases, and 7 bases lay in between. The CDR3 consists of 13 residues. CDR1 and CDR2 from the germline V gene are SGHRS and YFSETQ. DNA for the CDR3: TGCGCCAGCAGCTTGCTCGGGCACAATGAGCAGTTCTTC. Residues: CASSLLGHNEQFF. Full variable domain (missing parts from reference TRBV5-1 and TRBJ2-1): KAGVTQTPRYLIKTRGQQVTLSCSPISGHRSVSWYQQTPGQGLQFLFEYFSETQRNKGNFPGRFSGRQFSNSRSEMNVSTLELGDSALYLCASSLLGHNEQFFGPGTRLTVL.

In DNA form, the CDR3 reads TGTGCCAGCAGCGTAGCGGGTAGCGGGAACTACGAGCAGTACTTC. Translation: CASSVAGSGNYEQYF. V and J are TRBV9 and TRBJ2-7, with 8 bases lining up with TRBD2. Germline assignment: CDR1 SGDLS and CDR2 YYNGEE. J gave up 3 bases and V 0 bases, and 5 bases lay outside the gene matches. The CDR3 sequence is 15 residues long.

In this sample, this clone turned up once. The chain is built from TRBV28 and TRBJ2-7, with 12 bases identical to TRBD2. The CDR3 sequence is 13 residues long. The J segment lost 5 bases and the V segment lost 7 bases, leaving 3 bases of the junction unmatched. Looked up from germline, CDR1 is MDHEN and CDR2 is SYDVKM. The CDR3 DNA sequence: TGTGCCAGCACTCGACTAGCGGGGGACGAGCAGTACGTC. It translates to CASTRLAGDEQYV.

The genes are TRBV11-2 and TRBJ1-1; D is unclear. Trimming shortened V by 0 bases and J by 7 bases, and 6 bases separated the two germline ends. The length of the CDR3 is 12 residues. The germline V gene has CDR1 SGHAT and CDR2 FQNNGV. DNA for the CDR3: TGTGCCAGCAGCTTAGATCCTAATGAAGCTTTCTTT. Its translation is CASSLDPNEAFF.

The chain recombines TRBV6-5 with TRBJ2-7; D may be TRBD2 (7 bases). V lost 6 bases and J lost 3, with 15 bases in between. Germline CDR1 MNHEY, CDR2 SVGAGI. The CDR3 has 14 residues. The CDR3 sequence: CASSQGGGYYEQYV. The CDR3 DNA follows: TGTGCCAGCAGCCAGGGCGGGGGCTACTACGAGCAGTACGTC.